These T cell receptor beta chains were read from a single sample in a study of radiation and T cells in renal cell carcinoma. The repertoire was sequenced with immunoSEQ multiplex PCR; TCRdb's copy has only in-frame clones and lacks some. The table has some 120,000 clones, 70% to 90% seen once. The sequencing used blood, collected from a patient whose treatment included radiotherapy and nephrectomy. These receptors were collected from an older woman with renal cell carcinoma. Each CDR3 is given with its conserved first and last residue. D genes are given only for firm matches. Expanded clones get a size class; other rows say once, few or many, or leave the size out.

length: 14
J: TRBJ1-3
V: TRBV30
size: NA
D: NA
DNA: TGTGCCTGGAGTGCAGGGTCCTCTGGAAACACCATATATTTT
CDR3: CAWSAGSSGNTIYF

length: 15
J: TRBJ2-1
V: TRBV5-1
size: NA
D: TRBD1
DNA: TGCGCCAGCAGCTTCGGGACAGGGGAATACAATGAGCAGTTCTTC
CDR3: CASSFGTGEYNEQFF

length: 11
J: TRBJ2-1
V: TRBV2
size: NA
D: NA
DNA: TGTGCCAGCAGTCTGACAGTTGAGCAGTTCTTC
CDR3: CASSLTVEQFF

length: 16
J: TRBJ2-2
V: TRBV18
size: few
D: TRBD2
DNA: TGTGCCAGCTCACCACTCGAGGGAGGGGACACCGGGGAGCTGTTTTTT
CDR3: CASSPLEGGDTGELFF

length: 19
J: TRBJ2-1
V: TRBV5-6
size: NA
D: NA
DNA: TGTGCCAGCAGCTTGATGTCGGGGCCGGTACCGATGTCCTACAATGAGCAGTTCTTC
CDR3: CASSLMSGPVPMSYNEQFF

length: 11
J: TRBJ2-1
V: TRBV6-5
size: few
D: NA
DNA: TGTGCCAGCAGCAACGGCGGAGGGCAGTTCTTC
CDR3: CASSNGGGQFF

length: 16
J: TRBJ2-5
V: TRBV5-1
size: NA
D: TRBD2
DNA: TGCGCCAGCAGCTTAACCGGGACTAGTGGTCGGGAGACCCAGTACTTC
CDR3: CASSLTGTSGRETQYF

length: 14
J: TRBJ2-7
V: TRBV5-4
size: medium-sized
D: NA
DNA: TGTGCCAGCAGCTTTCGGGAAAACTCCTACGAGCAGTACTTC
CDR3: CASSFRENSYEQYF

length: 15
J: TRBJ2-7
V: TRBV18
size: NA
D: NA
DNA: TGTGCCAGCTCACCAAGGAATCAGGCGTTCTACGAGCAGTACTTC
CDR3: CASSPRNQAFYEQYF

length: 15
J: TRBJ2-1
V: TRBV6-1
size: NA
D: NA
DNA: TGTGCCAGCAGTTCGGTAGGGGGTGAGAGCAATGAGCAGTTCTTC
CDR3: CASSSVGGESNEQFF